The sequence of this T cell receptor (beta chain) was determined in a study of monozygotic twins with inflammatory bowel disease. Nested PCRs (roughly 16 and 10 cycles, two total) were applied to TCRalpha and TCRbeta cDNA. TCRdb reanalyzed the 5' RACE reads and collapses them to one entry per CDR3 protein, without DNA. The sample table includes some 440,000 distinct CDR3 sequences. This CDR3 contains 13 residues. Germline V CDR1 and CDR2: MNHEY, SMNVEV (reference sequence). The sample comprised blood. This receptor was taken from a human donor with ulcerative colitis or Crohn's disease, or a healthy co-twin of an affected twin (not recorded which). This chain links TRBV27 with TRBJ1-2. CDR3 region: CASSLRRGHGYTF.